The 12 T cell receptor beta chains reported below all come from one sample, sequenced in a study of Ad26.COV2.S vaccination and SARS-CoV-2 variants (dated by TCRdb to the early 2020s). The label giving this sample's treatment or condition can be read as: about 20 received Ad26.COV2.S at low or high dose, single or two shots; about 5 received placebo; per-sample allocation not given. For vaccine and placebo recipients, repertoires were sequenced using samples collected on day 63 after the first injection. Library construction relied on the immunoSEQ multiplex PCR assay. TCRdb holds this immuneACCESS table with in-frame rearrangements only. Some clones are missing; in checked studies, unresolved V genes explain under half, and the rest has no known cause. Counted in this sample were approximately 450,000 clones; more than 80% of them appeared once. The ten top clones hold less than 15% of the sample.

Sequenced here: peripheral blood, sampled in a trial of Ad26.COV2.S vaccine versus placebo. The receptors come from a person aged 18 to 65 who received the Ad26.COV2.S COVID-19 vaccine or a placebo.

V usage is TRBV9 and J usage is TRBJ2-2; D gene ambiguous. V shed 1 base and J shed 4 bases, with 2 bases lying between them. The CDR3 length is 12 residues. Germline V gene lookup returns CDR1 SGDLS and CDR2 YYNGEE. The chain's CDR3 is CASSVSTGELFF. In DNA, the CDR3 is TGTGCCAGCAGCGTATCCACCGGGGAGCTGTTTTTT.

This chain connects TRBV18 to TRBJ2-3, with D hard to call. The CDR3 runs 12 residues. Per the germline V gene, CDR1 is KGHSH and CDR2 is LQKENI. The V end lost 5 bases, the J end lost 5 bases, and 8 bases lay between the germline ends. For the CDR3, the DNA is TGTGCCAGCTCATATCTCGGAGATACGCAGTATTTT. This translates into CASSYLGDTQYF.

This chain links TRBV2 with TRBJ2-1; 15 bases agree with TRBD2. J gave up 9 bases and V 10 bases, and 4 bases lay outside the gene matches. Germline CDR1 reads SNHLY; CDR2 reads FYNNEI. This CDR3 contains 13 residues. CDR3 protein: CATKGLAGGEQFF. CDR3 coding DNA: TGTGCCACAAAGGGACTAGCGGGAGGTGAGCAGTTCTTC.

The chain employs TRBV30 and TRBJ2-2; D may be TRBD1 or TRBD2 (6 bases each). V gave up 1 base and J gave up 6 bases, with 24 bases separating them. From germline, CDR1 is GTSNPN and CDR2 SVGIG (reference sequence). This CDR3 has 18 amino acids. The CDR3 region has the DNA TGTGCCTGGAGTGGGGGACTTAGGGACATTAGGGGCCCCGGGGAGCTGTTTTTT. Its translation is CAWSGGLRDIRGPGELFF.

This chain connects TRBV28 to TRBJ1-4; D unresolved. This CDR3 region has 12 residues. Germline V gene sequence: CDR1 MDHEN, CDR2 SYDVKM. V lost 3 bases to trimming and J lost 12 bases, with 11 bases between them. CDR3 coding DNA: TGTGCCAGCAGTTTGTGGAGTCGCGAACTGTTTTTT. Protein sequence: CASSLWSRELFF.

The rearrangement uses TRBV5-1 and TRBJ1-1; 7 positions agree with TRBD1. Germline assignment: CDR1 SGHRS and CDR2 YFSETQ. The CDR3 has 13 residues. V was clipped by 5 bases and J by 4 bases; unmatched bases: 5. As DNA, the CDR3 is TGCGCCAGCAGGGTCCAGGGGGGCACTGAAGCTTTCTTT. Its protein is CASRVQGGTEAFF. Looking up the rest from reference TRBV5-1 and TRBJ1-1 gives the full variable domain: KAGVTQTPRYLIKTRGQQVTLSCSPISGHRSVSWYQQTPGQGLQFLFEYFSETQRNKGNFPGRFSGRQFSNSRSEMNVSTLELGDSALYLCASRVQGGTEAFFGQGTRLTVV.

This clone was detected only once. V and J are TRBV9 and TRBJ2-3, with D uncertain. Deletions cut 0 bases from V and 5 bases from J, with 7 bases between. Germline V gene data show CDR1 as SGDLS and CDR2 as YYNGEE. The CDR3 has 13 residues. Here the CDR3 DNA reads TGTGCCAGCAGCGTAGGCGACGGAGATACGCAGTATTTT. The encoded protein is CASSVGDGDTQYF. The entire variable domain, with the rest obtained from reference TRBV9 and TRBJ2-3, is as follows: DSGVTQTPKHLITATGQRVTLRCSPRSGDLSVYWYQQSLDQGLQFLIQYYNGEERAKGNILERFSAQQFPDLHSELNLSSLELGDSALYFCASSVGDGDTQYFGPGTRLTVL.

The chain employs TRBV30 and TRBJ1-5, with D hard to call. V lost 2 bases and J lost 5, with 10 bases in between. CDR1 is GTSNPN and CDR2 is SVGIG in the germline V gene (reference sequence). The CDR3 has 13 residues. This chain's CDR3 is CAWSTRMDQPQHF. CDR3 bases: TGTGCCTGGAGTACAAGGATGGATCAGCCCCAGCATTTT.

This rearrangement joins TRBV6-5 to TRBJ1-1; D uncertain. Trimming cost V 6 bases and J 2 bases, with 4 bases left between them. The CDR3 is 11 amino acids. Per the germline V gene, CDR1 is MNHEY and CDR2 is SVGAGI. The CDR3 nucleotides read TGTGCCAGCAGGTATAACACTGAAGCTTTCTTT. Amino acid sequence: CASRYNTEAFF.

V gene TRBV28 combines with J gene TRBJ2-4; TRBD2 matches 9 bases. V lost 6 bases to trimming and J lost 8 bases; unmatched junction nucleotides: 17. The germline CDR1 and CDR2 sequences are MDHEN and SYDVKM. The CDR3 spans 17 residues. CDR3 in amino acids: CASRPGTSMNVQDIQYF. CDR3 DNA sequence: TGTGCCAGCAGACCAGGGACTAGCATGAACGTTCAGGACATTCAGTACTTC.

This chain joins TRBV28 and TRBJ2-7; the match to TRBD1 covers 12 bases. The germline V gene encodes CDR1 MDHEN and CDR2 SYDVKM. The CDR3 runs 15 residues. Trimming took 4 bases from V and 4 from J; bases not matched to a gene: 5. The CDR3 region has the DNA TGTGCCAGCAGTTCTCCGGGACAGGGGGCTTACGAGCAGTACTTC. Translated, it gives CASSSPGQGAYEQYF.

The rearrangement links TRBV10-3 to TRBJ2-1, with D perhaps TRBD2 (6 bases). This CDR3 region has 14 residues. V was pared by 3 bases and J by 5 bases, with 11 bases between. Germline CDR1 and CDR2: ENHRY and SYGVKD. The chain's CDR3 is CAISEPGLHNEQFF. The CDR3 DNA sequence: TGTGCCATCAGTGAACCGGGACTCCACAATGAGCAGTTCTTC.